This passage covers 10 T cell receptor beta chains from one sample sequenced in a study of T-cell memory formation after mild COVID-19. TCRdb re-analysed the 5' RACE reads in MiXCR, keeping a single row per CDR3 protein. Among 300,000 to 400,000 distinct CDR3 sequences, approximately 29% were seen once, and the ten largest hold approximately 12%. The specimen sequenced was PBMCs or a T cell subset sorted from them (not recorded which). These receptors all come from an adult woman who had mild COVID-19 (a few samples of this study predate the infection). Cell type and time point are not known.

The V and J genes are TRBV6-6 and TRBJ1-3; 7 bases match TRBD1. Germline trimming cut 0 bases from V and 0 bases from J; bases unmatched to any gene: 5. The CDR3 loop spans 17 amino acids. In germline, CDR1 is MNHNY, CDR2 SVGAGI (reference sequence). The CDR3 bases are TGTGCCAGCAGTTACTCCCGGGACAGCGACTCTGGAAACACCATATATTTT. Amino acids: CASSYSRDSDSGNTIYF.

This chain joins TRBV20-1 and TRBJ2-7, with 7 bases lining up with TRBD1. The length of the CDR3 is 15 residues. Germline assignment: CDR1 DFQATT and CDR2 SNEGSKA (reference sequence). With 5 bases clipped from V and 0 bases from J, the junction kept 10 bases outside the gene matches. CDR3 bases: TGCAGTGCTCCAAGTACAGGGGCCAGCTCCTACGAGCAGTACTTC. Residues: CSAPSTGASSYEQYF.

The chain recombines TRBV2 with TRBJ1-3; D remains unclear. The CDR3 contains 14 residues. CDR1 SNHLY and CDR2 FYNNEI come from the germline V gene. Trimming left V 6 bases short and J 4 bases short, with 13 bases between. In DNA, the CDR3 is TGTGCCAGCAGCCAACGGACCGTGGGAAACACCATATATTTT. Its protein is CASSQRTVGNTIYF.

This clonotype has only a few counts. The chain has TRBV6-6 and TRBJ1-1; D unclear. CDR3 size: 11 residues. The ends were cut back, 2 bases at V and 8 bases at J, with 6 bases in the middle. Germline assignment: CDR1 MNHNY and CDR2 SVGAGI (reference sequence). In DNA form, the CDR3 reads TGTGCCAGCAGTTACCAAATGGAAGCTTTCTTT. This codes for CASSYQMEAFF.

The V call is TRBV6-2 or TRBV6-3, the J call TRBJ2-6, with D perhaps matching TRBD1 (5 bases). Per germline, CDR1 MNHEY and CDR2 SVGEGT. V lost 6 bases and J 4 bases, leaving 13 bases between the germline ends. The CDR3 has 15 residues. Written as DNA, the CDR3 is TGTGCCAGCAGGGCCCTAGGGGTAGGGGCCAACGTCCTGACTTTC. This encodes CASRALGVGANVLTF.

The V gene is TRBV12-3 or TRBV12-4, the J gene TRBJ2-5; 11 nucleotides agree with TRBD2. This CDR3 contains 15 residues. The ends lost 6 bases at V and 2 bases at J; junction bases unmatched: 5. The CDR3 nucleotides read TGTGCCAGCAGGACTAGCGGGGTGGGACAAGAGACCCAGTACTTC. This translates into CASRTSGVGQETQYF.

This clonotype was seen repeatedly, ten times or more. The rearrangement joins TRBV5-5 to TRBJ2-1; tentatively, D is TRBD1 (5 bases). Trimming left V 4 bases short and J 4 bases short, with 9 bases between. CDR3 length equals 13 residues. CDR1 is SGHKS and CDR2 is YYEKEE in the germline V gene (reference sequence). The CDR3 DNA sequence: TGTGCCAGCAGCCAGGACATGTACAATGAGCAGTTCTTC. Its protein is CASSQDMYNEQFF.

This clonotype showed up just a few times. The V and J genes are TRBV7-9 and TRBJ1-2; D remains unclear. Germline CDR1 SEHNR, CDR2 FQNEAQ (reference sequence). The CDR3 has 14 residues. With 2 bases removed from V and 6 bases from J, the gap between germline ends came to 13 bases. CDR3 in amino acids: CASSLSGSANGYTF. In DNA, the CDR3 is TGTGCCAGCAGCTTAAGCGGATCTGCAAATGGCTACACCTTC.

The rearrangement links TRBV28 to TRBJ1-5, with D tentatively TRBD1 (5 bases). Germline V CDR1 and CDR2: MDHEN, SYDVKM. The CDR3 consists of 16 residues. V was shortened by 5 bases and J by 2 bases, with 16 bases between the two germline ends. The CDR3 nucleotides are TGTGCCAGCAGTCCCGGGGGGTTCGCCGGCAATCAGCCCCAGCATTTT. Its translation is CASSPGGFAGNQPQHF.

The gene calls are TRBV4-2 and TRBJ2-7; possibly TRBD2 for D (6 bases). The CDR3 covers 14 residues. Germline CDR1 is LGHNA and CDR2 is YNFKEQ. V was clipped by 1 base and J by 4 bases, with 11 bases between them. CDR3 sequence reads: CASSQGVGTYEQYF. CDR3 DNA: TGTGCCAGCAGCCAAGGAGTCGGGACTTACGAGCAGTACTTC.